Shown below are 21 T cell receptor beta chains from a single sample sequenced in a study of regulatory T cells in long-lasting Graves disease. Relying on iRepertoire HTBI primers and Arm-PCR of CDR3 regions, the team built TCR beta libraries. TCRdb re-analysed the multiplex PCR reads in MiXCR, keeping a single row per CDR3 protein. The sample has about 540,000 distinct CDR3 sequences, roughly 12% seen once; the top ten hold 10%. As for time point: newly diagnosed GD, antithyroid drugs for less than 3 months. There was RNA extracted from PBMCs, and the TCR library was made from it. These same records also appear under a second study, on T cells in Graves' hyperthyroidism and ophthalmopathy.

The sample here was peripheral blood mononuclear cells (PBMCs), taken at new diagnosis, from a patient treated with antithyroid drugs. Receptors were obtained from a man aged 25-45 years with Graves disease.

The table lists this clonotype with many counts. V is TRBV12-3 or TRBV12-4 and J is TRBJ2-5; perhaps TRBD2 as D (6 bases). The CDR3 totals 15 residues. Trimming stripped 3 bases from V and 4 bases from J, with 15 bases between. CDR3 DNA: TGTGCCAGCAGTTTCCGGGTGGGGGGTCCAGAGACCCAGTACTTC. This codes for CASSFRVGGPETQYF.

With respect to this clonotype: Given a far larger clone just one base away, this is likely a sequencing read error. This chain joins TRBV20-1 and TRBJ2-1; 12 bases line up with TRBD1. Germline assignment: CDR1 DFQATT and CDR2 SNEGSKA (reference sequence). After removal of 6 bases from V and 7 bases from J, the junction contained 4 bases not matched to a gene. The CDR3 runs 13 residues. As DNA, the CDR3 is TGCAGTGCCGGGACAGGGGGCGCGAATGAGCAGTTCTTC. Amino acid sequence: CSAGTGGANEQFF.

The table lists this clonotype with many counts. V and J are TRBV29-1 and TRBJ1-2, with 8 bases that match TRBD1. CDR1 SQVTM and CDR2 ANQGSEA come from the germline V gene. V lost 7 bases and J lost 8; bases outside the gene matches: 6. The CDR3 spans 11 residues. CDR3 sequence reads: CSDDRGGGYTF. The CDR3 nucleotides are TGCAGCGACGACAGGGGCGGAGGCTACACCTTC.

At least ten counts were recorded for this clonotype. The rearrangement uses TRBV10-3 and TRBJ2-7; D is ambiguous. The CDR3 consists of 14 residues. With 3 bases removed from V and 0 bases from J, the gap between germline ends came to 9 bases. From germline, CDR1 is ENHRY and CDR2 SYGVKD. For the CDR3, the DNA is TGTGCCATCAGTGACGATCAACTCTCCTACGAGCAGTACTTC. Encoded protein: CAISDDQLSYEQYF.

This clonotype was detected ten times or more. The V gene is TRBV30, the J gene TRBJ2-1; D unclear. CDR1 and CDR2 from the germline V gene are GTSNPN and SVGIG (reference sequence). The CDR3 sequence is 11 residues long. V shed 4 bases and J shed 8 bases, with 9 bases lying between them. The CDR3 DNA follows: TGTGCCTGGACAGGTTCGGATGAGCAGTTCTTC. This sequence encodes CAWTGSDEQFF.

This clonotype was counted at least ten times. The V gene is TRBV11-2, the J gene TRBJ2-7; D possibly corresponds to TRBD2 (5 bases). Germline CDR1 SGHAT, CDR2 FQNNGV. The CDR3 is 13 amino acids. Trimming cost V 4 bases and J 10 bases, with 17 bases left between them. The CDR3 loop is CASSSIQAEHQYF. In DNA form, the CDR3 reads TGTGCCAGCAGCTCCATCCAAGCGGAACACCAGTACTTC.

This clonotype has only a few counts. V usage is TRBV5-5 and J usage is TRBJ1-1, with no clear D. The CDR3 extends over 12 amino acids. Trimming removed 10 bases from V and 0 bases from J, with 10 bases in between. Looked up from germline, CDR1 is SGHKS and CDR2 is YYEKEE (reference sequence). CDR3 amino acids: CAPHELNTEAFF. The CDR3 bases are TGTGCCCCACACGAACTGAACACTGAAGCTTTCTTT.

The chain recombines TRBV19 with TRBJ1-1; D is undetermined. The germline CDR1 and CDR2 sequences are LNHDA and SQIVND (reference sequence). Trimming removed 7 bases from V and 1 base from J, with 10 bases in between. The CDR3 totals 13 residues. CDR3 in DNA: TGTGCCAGTAATGCTTCTTGGAACACTGAAGCTTTCTTT. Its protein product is CASNASWNTEAFF. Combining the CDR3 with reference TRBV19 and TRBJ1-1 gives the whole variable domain DGGITQSPKYLFRKEGQNVTLSCEQNLNHDAMYWYRQDPGQGLRLIYYSQIVNDFQKGDIAEGYSVSREKKESFPLTVTSAQKNPTAFYLCASNASWNTEAFFGQGTRLTVV.

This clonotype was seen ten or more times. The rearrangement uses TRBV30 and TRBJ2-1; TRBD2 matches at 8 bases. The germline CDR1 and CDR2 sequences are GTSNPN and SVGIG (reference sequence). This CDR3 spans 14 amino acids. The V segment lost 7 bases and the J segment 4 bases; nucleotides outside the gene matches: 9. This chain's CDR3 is CAYSSGAAYNEQFF. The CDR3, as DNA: TGTGCCTACAGTAGCGGGGCGGCTTACAATGAGCAGTTCTTC.

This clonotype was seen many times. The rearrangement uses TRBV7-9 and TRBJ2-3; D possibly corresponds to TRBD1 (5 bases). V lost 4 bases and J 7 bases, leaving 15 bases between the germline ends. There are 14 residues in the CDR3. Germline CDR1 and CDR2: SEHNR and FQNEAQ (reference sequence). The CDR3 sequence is CASSSQGRPHTQYF. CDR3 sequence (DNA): TGTGCCAGCAGCTCCCAGGGTCGACCGCATACGCAGTATTTT.

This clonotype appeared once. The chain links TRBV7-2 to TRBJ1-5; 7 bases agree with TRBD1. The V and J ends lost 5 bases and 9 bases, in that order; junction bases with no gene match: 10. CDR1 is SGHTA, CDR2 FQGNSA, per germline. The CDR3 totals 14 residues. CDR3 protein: CASSSDRDRWPQHF. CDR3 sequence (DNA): TGTGCCAGCAGCAGCGACAGGGATAGGTGGCCCCAGCATTTT.

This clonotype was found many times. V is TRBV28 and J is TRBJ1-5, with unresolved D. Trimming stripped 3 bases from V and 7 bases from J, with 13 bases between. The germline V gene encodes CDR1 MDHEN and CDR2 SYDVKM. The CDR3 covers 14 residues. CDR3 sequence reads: CASSFPGRNQPQHF. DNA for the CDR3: TGTGCCAGCAGTTTCCCCGGCAGAAACCAGCCCCAGCATTTT.

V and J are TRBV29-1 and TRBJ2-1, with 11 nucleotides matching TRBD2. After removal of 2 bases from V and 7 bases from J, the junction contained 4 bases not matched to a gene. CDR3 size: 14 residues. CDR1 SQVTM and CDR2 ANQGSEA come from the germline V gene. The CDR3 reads CSVETSGSSNEQFF. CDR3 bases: TGCAGCGTTGAAACTAGCGGGAGCTCAAATGAGCAGTTCTTC.

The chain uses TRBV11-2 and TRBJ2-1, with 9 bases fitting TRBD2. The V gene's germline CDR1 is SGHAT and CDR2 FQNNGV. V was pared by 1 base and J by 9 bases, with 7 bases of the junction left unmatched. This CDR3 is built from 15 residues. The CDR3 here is CASSLVAGGQGEQFF. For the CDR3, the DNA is TGTGCCAGCAGCTTAGTTGCGGGAGGGCAGGGTGAGCAGTTCTTC.

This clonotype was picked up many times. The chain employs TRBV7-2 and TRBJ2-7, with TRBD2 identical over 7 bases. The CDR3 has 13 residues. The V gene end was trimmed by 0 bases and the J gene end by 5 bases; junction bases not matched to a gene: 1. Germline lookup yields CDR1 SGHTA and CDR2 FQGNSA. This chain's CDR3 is CASSLARGDEQYF. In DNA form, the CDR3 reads TGTGCCAGCAGCTTAGCTCGGGGGGACGAGCAGTACTTC.

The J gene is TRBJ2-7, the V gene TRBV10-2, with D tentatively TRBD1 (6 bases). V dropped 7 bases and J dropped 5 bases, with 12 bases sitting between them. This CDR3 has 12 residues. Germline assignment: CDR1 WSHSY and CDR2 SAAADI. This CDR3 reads CASTPQGDEQYF. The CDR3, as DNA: TGCGCCAGCACCCCACAGGGAGACGAGCAGTACTTC.

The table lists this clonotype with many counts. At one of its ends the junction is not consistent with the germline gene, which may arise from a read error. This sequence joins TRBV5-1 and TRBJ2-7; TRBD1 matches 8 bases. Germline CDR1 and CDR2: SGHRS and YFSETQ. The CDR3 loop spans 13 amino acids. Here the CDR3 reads CASSLDRGDEQYF. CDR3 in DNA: TGTGCCAGCAGTTTAGACAGGGGCGACGAGCAGTACTTC.

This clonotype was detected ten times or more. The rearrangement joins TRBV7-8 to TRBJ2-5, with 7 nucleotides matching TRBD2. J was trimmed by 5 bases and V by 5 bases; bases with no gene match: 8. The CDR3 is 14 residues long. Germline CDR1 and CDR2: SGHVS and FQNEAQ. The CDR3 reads CASSPRLAGETQYF. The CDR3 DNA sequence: TGTGCCAGCAGCCCCCGACTAGCTGGCGAGACCCAGTACTTC.

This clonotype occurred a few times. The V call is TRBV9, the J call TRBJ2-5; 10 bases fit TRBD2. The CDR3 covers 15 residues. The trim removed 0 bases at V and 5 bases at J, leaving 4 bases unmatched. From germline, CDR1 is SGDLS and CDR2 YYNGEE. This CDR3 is CASSVVGSGGETQYF. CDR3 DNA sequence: TGTGCCAGCAGCGTAGTTGGTAGCGGGGGGGAGACCCAGTACTTC.

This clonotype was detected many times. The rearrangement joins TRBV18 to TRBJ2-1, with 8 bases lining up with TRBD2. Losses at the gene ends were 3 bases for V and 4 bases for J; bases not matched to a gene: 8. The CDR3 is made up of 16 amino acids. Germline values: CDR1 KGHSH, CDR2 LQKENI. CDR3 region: CASSPWDSGTYNEQFF. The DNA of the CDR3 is TGTGCCAGCTCACCGTGGGATAGCGGGACTTACAATGAGCAGTTCTTC.

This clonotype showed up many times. CDR3 protein: CASSVAGQTGRNAQYF. CDR3 coding DNA: TGTGCCAGCAGCGTAGCTGGACAGACAGGGAGAAATGCCCAGTACTTC. The chain carries TRBV9 and TRBJ2-5, with 7 bases that match TRBD1. The CDR3 covers 16 residues. Germline loops: CDR1 SGDLS, CDR2 YYNGEE. The J segment lost 9 bases and the V segment lost 0 bases, leaving 14 bases of the junction unmatched.